This T cell receptor (beta chain) emerged from a study of blood T cells in healthy people across ages. Findings of the study overall: A conclusive naive versus antigen-experienced comparison was prevented by the unsorted PBMCs.

The use of a sample-barcoded 5' primer and a J-beta primer mix characterized a second PCR of roughly 6 to 12 cycles. TCRdb recomputed calls from the 5' RACE reads with MiXCR, one row per CDR3 protein. The data show hundreds of thousands of distinct CDR3 sequences, around 38% seen once. As regards this clonotype: Its target is unknown.

CDR1 is MNHEY and CDR2 is SMNVEV in the germline V gene (reference sequence). The CDR3 consists of 16 residues. V lost 5 bases, J lost 6 bases, and 8 bases stayed unmatched. What was sequenced was blood. The TCR comes from an older man in good health. J is TRBJ2-3 and V is TRBV27; 13 bases are shared with TRBD2. The CDR3 protein is CASSRRTSGRVDTQYF. The CDR3 DNA reads as TGTGCCAGCAGTCGCCGGACTAGCGGGAGAGTTGATACGCAGTATTTT.